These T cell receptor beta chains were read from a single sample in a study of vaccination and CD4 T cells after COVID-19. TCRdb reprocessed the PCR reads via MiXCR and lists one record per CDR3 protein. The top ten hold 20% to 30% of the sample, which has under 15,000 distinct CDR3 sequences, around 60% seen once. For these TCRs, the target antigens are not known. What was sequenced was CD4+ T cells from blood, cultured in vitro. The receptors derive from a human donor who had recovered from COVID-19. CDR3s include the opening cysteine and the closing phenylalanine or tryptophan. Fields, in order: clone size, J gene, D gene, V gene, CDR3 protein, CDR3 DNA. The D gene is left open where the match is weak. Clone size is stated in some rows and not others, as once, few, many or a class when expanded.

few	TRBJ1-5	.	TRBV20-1	CSARKDGEINQPQHF	TGCAGTGCTAGGAAGGACGGGGAGATCAATCAGCCCCAGCATTTT
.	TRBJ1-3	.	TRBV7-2	CASSLDESGNTIYF	TGTGCCAGCAGCTTAGATGAGTCTGGAAACACCATATATTTT
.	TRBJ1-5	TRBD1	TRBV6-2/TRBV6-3	CASSYPTGTGAHQPQHF	TGTGCCAGCAGTTATCCCACCGGGACAGGGGCGCATCAGCCCCAGCATTTT
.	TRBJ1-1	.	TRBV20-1	CSARQGVELLNTEAFF	TGCAGTGCCCGACAAGGTGTGGAACTCTTGAACACTGAAGCTTTCTTT
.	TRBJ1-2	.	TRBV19	CASSSTGLDYGYTF	TGTGCCAGTAGTAGCACAGGGCTGGACTATGGCTACACCTTC
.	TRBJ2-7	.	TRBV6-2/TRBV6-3	CASSYRGSYEQYF	TGTGCCAGCAGTTACAGGGGCAGCTACGAGCAGTACTTC
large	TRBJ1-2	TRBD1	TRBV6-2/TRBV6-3	CASSYSDRGRWGYTF	TGTGCCAGCAGTTACTCGGACAGGGGGCGCTGGGGCTACACCTTC
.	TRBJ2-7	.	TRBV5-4	CASGSLTGLEQYF	TGTGCCAGCGGGTCGTTAACAGGGCTCGAGCAGTACTTC
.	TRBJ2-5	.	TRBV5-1	CASSLNVGRHKETQYF	TGCGCCAGCAGCTTGAATGTGGGGAGGCACAAAGAGACCCAGTACTTC
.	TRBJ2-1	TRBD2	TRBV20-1	CSAPLSGRRGEQFF	TGCAGTGCCCCACTCAGCGGGAGACGGGGTGAGCAGTTCTTC
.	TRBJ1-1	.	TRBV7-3	CASSLWGHTEAFF	TGTGCCAGCAGCTTATGGGGGCACACTGAAGCTTTCTTT
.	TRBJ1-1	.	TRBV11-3	CATERNTEAFF	TGTGCCACTGAGAGGAACACTGAAGCTTTCTTT
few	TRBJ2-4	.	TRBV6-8	CASSSVRGLAKNIQYF	TGTGCCAGCAGCTCCGTCCGGGGGCTGGCCAAAAACATTCAGTACTTC
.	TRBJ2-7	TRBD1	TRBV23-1	CASSRRSGKDRAQREQYF	TGCGCCAGCAGTCGTAGGTCTGGAAAAGACAGGGCCCAGCGCGAGCAGTACTTC
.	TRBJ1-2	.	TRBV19	CASSIRTFYGYTF	TGTGCCAGTAGTATACGCACCTTCTATGGCTACACCTTC
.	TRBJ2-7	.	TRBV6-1	CASERGKRVGSYEQYF	TGTGCTAGCGAGAGGGGGAAGCGGGTGGGCTCCTACGAGCAGTACTTC
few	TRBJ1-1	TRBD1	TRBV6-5	CASSYFRQGTEAFF	TGTGCCAGCAGTTACTTCCGACAGGGCACTGAAGCTTTCTTT
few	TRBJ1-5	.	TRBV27	CASSVRDNNQPQHF	TGTGCCAGCAGTGTCCGGGACAACAATCAGCCCCAGCATTTT
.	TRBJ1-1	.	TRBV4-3	CASSQDPGTEAFF	TGCGCCAGCAGCCAAGATCCGGGCACTGAAGCTTTCTTT
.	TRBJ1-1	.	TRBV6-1	CASSIRMNTEAFF	TGTGCCAGCAGCATCAGGATGAACACTGAAGCTTTCTTT
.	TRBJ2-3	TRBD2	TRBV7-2	CASSPGTSGWVSTDTQYF	TGTGCCAGCAGCCCAGGGACTAGCGGATGGGTTAGCACAGATACGCAGTATTTT
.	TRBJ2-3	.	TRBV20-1	CSARAVRGRTDTQYF	TGCAGTGCTAGAGCGGTCCGGGGGCGCACAGATACGCAGTATTTT